These 10 T cell receptor beta chains were all obtained from the same sample, sequenced in a study of cytomegalovirus exposure and HLA in healthy donors. Repertoires were generated with immunoSEQ multiplex PCR, while TCRdb's copy carries only in-frame clones and drops some. This table holds over 200,000 clones, around 91% found once. The sequenced sample was PBMCs. These receptors were taken from a woman in her late teens or twenties in good health and CMV-seronegative.

The chain couples TRBV2 to TRBJ2-3; D possibly corresponds to TRBD1 (6 bases). This CDR3 spans 14 amino acids. The V end lost 8 bases, the J end lost 1 base, and 13 bases lay between the germline ends. Germline V CDR1 and CDR2: SNHLY, FYNNEI. The CDR3 reads CASLEDRGTDTQYF. The CDR3 DNA follows: TGTGCCAGCCTGGAGGACAGAGGCACAGATACGCAGTATTTT.

The genes are TRBV2 and TRBJ1-6; maybe TRBD1 (5 bases). This CDR3 is built from 14 residues. Looked up from germline, CDR1 is SNHLY and CDR2 is FYNNEI. The germline V and J ends were trimmed by 9 bases and 7 bases, with 16 bases remaining between them. DNA for the CDR3: TGTGCCAGAGGTCGGGGGGTAGGAAATTCACCCCTCCACTTT. This codes for CARGRGVGNSPLHF.

This chain joins TRBV28 and TRBJ1-2, with a possible D match to TRBD1 (5 bases). Trimming left V 2 bases short and J 10 bases short, with 14 bases between. The CDR3 has 13 amino acids. Germline CDR1 MDHEN, CDR2 SYDVKM. The CDR3 protein is CASSLDSLSHYTF. CDR3 bases: TGTGCCAGCAGTTTAGACAGTCTAAGCCACTACACCTTC.

This clone was detected a few times. The V and J genes are TRBV12-5 and TRBJ1-1; 8 positions match TRBD1. Germline V gene lookup returns CDR1 LGHNT and CDR2 FRNRAP. The V and J ends lost 6 bases and 0 bases, in that order; junction bases with no gene match: 12. The CDR3 is made up of 17 amino acids. CDR3 coding DNA: TGTGCTAGTGGCAGATCTCCGACAGGGGCCCTGAACACTGAAGCTTTCTTT. Amino acids: CASGRSPTGALNTEAFF. Full variable domain (remainder filled in from reference TRBV12-5 and TRBJ1-1): DARVTQTPRHKVTEMGQEVTMRCQPILGHNTVFWYRQTMMQGLELLAYFRNRAPLDDSGMPKDRFSAEMPDATLATLKIQPSEPRDSAVYFCASGRSPTGALNTEAFFGQGTRLTVV.

This chain connects TRBV6-5 to TRBJ1-2, with D maybe TRBD1 (6 bases). CDR1 is MNHEY and CDR2 is SVGAGI in the germline V gene. This CDR3 spans 15 amino acids. V lost 6 bases, J lost 2 bases, and 16 bases lay in between. Here the CDR3 reads CASRDRGYPNYGYTF. CDR3 DNA: TGTGCCAGCAGGGATAGGGGGTACCCCAACTATGGCTACACCTTC.

Here the CDR3 reads CASQDFSSYEQYV. The DNA for the CDR3 is TGTGCCAGCCAGGACTTTAGCTCCTACGAGCAGTACGTC. This chain links TRBV11-2 with TRBJ2-7, with D tentatively TRBD2 (5 bases). V lost 8 bases and J 0 bases, leaving 11 bases between the germline ends. The CDR3 consists of 13 residues. The V gene's germline CDR1 is SGHAT and CDR2 FQNNGV.

The rearrangement uses TRBV14 and TRBJ2-5, with D possibly matching TRBD2 (6 bases). Germline V gene lookup returns CDR1 SGHDN and CDR2 FVKESK. This CDR3 has 18 amino acids. V lost 2 bases to trimming and J lost 1 base, with 20 bases between them. Here the CDR3 reads CASSQSASYGGFQETQYF. The CDR3 nucleotides are TGTGCCAGCAGCCAAAGCGCGTCGTACGGGGGTTTCCAAGAGACCCAGTACTTC.

The chain carries TRBV7-9 and TRBJ2-3; 11 bases are a match to TRBD1. Germline V lookup: CDR1 SEHNR, CDR2 FQNEAQ (reference sequence). With 3 bases clipped from V and 4 bases from J, the junction kept 6 bases outside the gene matches. The CDR3 runs to 16 residues. The CDR3 region has the DNA TGTGCCAGCAGCTTCATTCCGGGACAGGGGGCAGATACGCAGTATTTT. Translating it yields CASSFIPGQGADTQYF.

The DNA of the CDR3 is TGTGCCAGCCAGGGTCTGACTGAAGCTTTCTTT. This sequence encodes CASQGLTEAFF. This chain uses TRBV28 with TRBJ1-1; tentative D call: TRBD1 (5 bases). CDR3 length equals 11 residues. Trimming removed 8 bases from V and 5 bases from J, with 9 bases in between. Per the germline V gene, CDR1 is MDHEN and CDR2 is SYDVKM.

The CDR3 sequence: CATRGAQSSDTQYF. The CDR3 nucleotides are TGTGCCACCAGGGGGGCTCAATCTTCAGATACGCAGTATTTT. The gene calls are TRBV6-5 and TRBJ2-3; possible D gene TRBD1, 7 bases. Germline assignment: CDR1 MNHEY and CDR2 SVGAGI. CDR3 length: 14 residues. V was cut by 10 bases and J by 4 bases, with 18 bases left in between.